This T cell receptor beta chain was sequenced in a study of cytomegalovirus exposure and HLA in healthy donors. Study-wide results and caveats: Exclusion applied to some V segments, including TRBV6-2 and TRBV6-3, as they were indistinguishable.

As to this clone: Its antigen is as yet unknown.

The V and J ends lost 6 bases and 2 bases, in that order; junction bases with no gene match: 1. The CDR3 is made up of 13 amino acids. Germline CDR1 and CDR2: MNHEY and SMNVEV (reference sequence). Both 60 Vbeta primers and 13 Jbeta primers went into the PCR. TCRdb keeps only in-frame clones here, not all; method: immunoSEQ multiplex PCR. The sample has about 160,000 clones; around three quarters are singletons. The source material was PBMCs. The TCR comes from a middle-aged man in good health and CMV-seropositive. V is TRBV27 and J is TRBJ2-1, with 7 bases lining up with TRBD2. CDR3 in amino acids: CASSRGAYNEQFF. The CDR3, as DNA: TGTGCCAGCAGCCGGGGGGCCTACAATGAGCAGTTCTTC.